This T cell receptor beta chain was observed in a study of T cells after yellow fever vaccination (dated by TCRdb to about 2019). For the study in its entirety: The SMART-Seq v4 Ultra Low Input RNA kit was used to prepare libraries from fractions with low cell numbers. The cohort comprised two healthy male donors, one aged 18 to 30 and one aged 30 to 40 years. To track T-cell clones before and after primary and booster YFV17D yellow fever vaccination, bulk TCR alpha and beta repertoires were sequenced longitudinally. Blood was drawn at multiple timepoints before and after primary and secondary immunization, with bulk PBMC replicates and cell subsets isolated.

TCR cDNA was made using 5'RACE template switching, a step that added a universal primer site and unique molecular identifiers. Priming of cDNA synthesis was performed from both the TCR alpha and TCR beta constant segments. Two PCR steps were used to amplify libraries, with sample barcodes and sequencing adapters being added in the second step. Libraries were sequenced on Illumina HiSeq 2500 (2x100 bp) or NovaSeq (2x150 bp). As for how the authors treated the data: MIGEC handled demultiplexing of reads and collapsing into UMI consensus sequences, while MiXCR performed V(D)J alignment. Using edgeR on replicate PBMC samples, clonotypes were called vaccine-responding if FDR was below 0.01 and the log2 fold change was above 5 up to day 15. Each bulk clonotype was labeled CD4 or CD8 based on which sequenced repertoire, CD4 or CD8, contained the clonotype at higher abundance. The raw public data were reprocessed by TCRdb itself: fastp quality trimming at Q25, MiXCR clonotype calling, in-frame beta chains only. Each entry is one CDR3 protein sequence, shown with its most common DNA and genes. For this entry, the V and J calls and clone size follow TCRdb and not the study's own pipeline. In all, the sample holds some 350,000 distinct CDR3 sequences, and about 9.9% of those were seen once. The ten largest clones capture more than 15% of the sample.

The treatment or condition label for this specimen denotes: live attenuated yellow fever vaccine strain. At every blood-draw timepoint, two biological replicates of bulk PBMCs were collected. A standard Ficoll-Paque protocol was used to isolate PBMCs from peripheral blood. RNA was extracted with TriZol from bulk PBMCs, CD4 and CD8 fractions, and dextramer-positive and dextramer-negative fractions. What the study reported, not specific to this receptor: The study included only a couple of donors, which limits how far the findings can be generalized. Most clones expanded after primary vaccination were re-detected after the booster (around 96% of CD4 and around 88% of CD8), suggesting broad memory maintenance. FACS-sorted repertoires could contain abundant contaminating clonotypes from the bulk population, so computational filtering was required. The secondary T-cell response was found to be weaker but faster than the primary response, with a peak reached on day 5 rather than on day 15. A small share of clonotypes was detected in both CD4 and CD8 compartments, with the overlap likely arising from convergent recombination.

This clonotype has a handful of counts. Its recognized antigen is unknown. No base quality values were provided; no much bigger clone lies one nucleotide off. CDR1 and CDR2 are drawn from the germline V gene (reference sequence): LNHNV, YYDKDF. Taken from cysteine to phenylalanine, the CDR3 has 14 residues. The entry retains the CDR3 DNA only, 42 bases that are in frame from base 1. The germline V and J ends show losses of 3 bases and 4 bases respectively, and no gene match explains 1 base of the junction. The TCR originated in a man between 18 and 29 years old who received the YFV17D yellow fever vaccine. Sequenced material: PBMCs, taken on the day of the first yellow fever vaccination. The rearrangement joined TRBV15 to TRBJ2-1; 9 bases in between match TRBD2. The encoded CDR3 is CATSRTSGYNEQFF. In nucleotide form, the sequence is TGTGCCACCAGCAGGACTAGCGGATACAATGAGCAGTTCTTC.